This T cell receptor (beta chain) was recovered during a study of shared clonotypes between healthy human individuals. The study enrolled healthy HIV-negative adults without recent acute infections or vaccinations as donors. CDR1 is MGHDK, CDR2 SYGVNS, per germline. The ends lost 3 bases at V and 9 bases at J; junction bases unmatched: 8. The CDR3 totals 15 residues. Regarding the study as a whole: For naive CD4 cells, roughly 4.8% of clonotypes were shared across a few donors.

As concerns this clone: No antigen is known for it.

Profiling relied on immunoSEQ multiplex PCR, and the TCRdb table lists in-frame clones only, not all of them. Of approximately 2.4 million clones in the sample, nearly 97% were seen once. The material sequenced was naive CD4+ T cells sorted from blood. Subset: CD45RA+ positively selected. The receptor's source is a man aged 18-30 years in good health. J is TRBJ2-1 and V is TRBV25-1; the match to TRBD2 covers 10 bases. The CDR3 DNA is TGTGCCAGCAGTGACGTAGCGGGGGGAGTAGGTGAGCAGTTCTTC. This encodes CASSDVAGGVGEQFF.